This TCR beta chain came from a study of beta chain features in type 1 diabetes. Study at large: Healthy donors, compared against patients, showed similar age, gender and cell yields. There were 107,917,701 sorted cells examined across all samples.

Germline V gives CDR1 GTSNPN, CDR2 SVGIG (reference sequence). Trimming removed 0 bases from V and 5 bases from J, with 4 bases in between. The CDR3 loop spans 11 amino acids. Since all of the isolated RNA was reverse transcribed, expressed TCRB transcripts were what got sequenced. The average read count of naive, central memory and regulatory T cell samples was around 3.6 million. Libraries were prepared by immunoSEQ multiplex PCR; TCRdb keeps only in-frame clonotypes and omits some of them. The sample consists of some 150,000 clones, roughly 48% of them appearing once. Overall study findings and caveats: Type 1 diabetes patients showed fewer insertions and more deletions at VDJ junctions.

Remarks on this clone: The antigen is unknown.

The sequence was collected from a man aged 18 to 30 in good health. This chain links TRBV30 with TRBJ1-1; D uncertain. The source material was Tregs from blood. Here the CDR3 reads CAWSVLTEAFF. The CDR3, as DNA: TGTGCCTGGAGTGTCTTAACTGAAGCTTTCTTT.